This T cell receptor (beta chain) originates from a study of T-cell reconstitution after alpha-beta-depleted transplantation in children. The TCRbeta library incorporated unique molecular identifiers. A single record per CDR3 protein comes from TCRdb applying MiXCR to the PCR reads. The sample includes more than 150,000 distinct CDR3 sequences, less than 15% of them seen just once. This clonotype was seen more than once but under ten times. CDR1 and CDR2 (germline): SGHRS, YFSETQ. J was trimmed by 5 bases and V by 1 base; bases with no gene match: 8. The CDR3 is 16 amino acids. V gene TRBV5-1 combines with J gene TRBJ2-3, with TRBD2 identical over 9 bases. The sequencing here drew on PBMCs from the stem cell graft donor, taken from the stem cell graft. The sequence was obtained from a human donor who donated a stem cell graft to a child with acute lymphoblastic leukemia. In nucleotides, the CDR3 is TGCGCCAGCAGCTTGTCACCTAGCGGGATCGAAGATACGCAGTATTTT. This translates into CASSLSPSGIEDTQYF. The whole variable domain, filled in from reference TRBV5-1 and TRBJ2-3, reads KAGVTQTPRYLIKTRGQQVTLSCSPISGHRSVSWYQQTPGQGLQFLFEYFSETQRNKGNFPGRFSGRQFSNSRSEMNVSTLELGDSALYLCASSLSPSGIEDTQYFGPGTRLTVL.